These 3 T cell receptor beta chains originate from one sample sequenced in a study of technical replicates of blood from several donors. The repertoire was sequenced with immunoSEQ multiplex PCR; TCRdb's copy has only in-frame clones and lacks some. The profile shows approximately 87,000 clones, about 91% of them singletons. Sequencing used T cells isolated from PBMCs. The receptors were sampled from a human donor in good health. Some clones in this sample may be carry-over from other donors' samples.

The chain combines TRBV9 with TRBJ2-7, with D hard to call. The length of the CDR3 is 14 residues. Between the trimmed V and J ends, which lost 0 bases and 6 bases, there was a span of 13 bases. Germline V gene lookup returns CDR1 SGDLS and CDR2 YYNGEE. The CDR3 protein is CASSVDPSPGEQYF. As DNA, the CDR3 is TGTGCCAGCAGCGTAGACCCCTCACCGGGCGAGCAGTACTTC.

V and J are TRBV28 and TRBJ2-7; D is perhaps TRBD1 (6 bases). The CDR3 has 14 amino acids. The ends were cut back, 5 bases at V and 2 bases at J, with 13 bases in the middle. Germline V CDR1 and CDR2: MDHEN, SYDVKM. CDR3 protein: CASSPLTGAYEQYF. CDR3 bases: TGTGCCAGCAGTCCGCTGACAGGAGCCTACGAGCAGTACTTC.

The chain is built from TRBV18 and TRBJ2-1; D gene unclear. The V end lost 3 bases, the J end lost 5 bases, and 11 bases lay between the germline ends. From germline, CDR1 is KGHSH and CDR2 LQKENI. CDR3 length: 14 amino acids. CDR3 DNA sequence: TGTGCCAGCTCACCGCGAGCTCGAGACAATGAGCAGTTCTTC. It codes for CASSPRARDNEQFF.